These 30 T cell receptor beta chains were all obtained from the same sample, sequenced in a study of blood T cells in healthy people across ages. A second PCR, run for roughly 7 to 12 cycles, used a sample-barcoded 5' primer plus a J-beta primer mix. A single record per CDR3 protein comes from TCRdb applying MiXCR to the 5' RACE reads. Among approximately 1.5 million distinct CDR3 sequences, approximately 43% were seen once, and the ten largest hold over 3.5%. What was sequenced was blood. The receptors were sampled from a woman in her late teens or twenties in good health.

The CDR3 reads CASSPQVMTYEQYF. As DNA, the CDR3 is TGTGCCAGCAGCCCCCAGGTGATGACCTACGAGCAGTACTTC. V and J are TRBV7-9 and TRBJ2-7; unclear D gene. The germline V gene encodes CDR1 SEHNR and CDR2 FQNEAQ (reference sequence). The CDR3 is made up of 14 amino acids. Trimming shortened V by 5 bases and J by 2 bases, and 13 bases separated the two germline ends.

The J gene is TRBJ1-2, the V gene TRBV7-9; D possibly corresponds to TRBD1 (5 bases). V was clipped by 5 bases and J by 3 bases, with 13 bases between them. The CDR3 contains 14 residues. CDR1 is SEHNR and CDR2 is FQNEAQ in the germline V gene (reference sequence). CDR3 coding DNA: TGTGCCAGCAGCGCGGGGACGCCAGACTATGGCTACACCTTC. Amino acids: CASSAGTPDYGYTF.

This clonotype was picked up many times. The rearrangement links TRBV5-4 to TRBJ1-1; D may be TRBD1 (5 bases). V lost 3 bases, J lost 1 base, and 7 bases lay in between. Per germline, CDR1 SGHNT and CDR2 YYREEE (reference sequence). The CDR3 runs 13 residues. The CDR3 bases are TGTGCCAGCAGCTGGGGGGGGAACACTGAAGCTTTCTTT. Protein sequence: CASSWGGNTEAFF.

This clonotype was recorded once. The V and J genes are TRBV12-3 or TRBV12-4 and TRBJ2-1; a weak D match, TRBD2 (6 bases). The length of the CDR3 is 16 residues. Trimming took 0 bases from V and 2 from J, leaving 11 bases between them. CDR3 region: CASSLAGREAYNEQFF. CDR3 coding DNA: TGTGCCAGCAGTTTAGCGGGCAGGGAGGCCTACAATGAGCAGTTCTTC.

This clonotype was seen only a few times. The chain employs TRBV20-1 and TRBJ2-3; 13 bases align to TRBD2. This CDR3 comprises 16 residues. The V segment lost 3 bases and the J segment 2 bases; nucleotides outside the gene matches: 5. Germline CDR1 is DFQATT and CDR2 is SNEGSKA (reference sequence). The CDR3: CSARGTSGAHTDTQYF. In DNA form, the CDR3 reads TGCAGTGCTAGGGGGACTAGCGGGGCGCACACAGATACGCAGTATTTT.

The chain has TRBV4-3 and TRBJ1-5; D is perhaps TRBD1 (5 bases). The length of the CDR3 is 16 residues. The germline V gene encodes CDR1 LGHNA and CDR2 YSLEER. V lost 0 bases to trimming and J lost 6 bases, with 15 bases between them. The DNA for the CDR3 is TGCGCCAGCAGCCAAGATCCGGAGACCGGGGGTCAGCCCCAGCATTTT. It yields the protein CASSQDPETGGQPQHF.

This chain uses TRBV6-1 with TRBJ2-7; D is uncertain. This CDR3 is 14 amino acids long. V shed 4 bases and J shed 3 bases, with 13 bases lying between them. Germline lookup yields CDR1 MNHNS and CDR2 SASEGT. The CDR3 sequence: CASSASASFYEQYF. CDR3 DNA: TGTGCCAGCAGTGCGTCTGCATCGTTCTACGAGCAGTACTTC.

A remark on this clonotype: Sequence at one end of the junction differs from germline and may be a read error. V gene TRBV29-1 combines with J gene TRBJ1-1; 7 bases fit TRBD1. This CDR3 region has 13 residues. CDR1 SQVTM and CDR2 ANQGSEA come from the germline V gene. CDR3 bases: TGCAGCGCTGAACAGGGGATGAACACTGAAGCTTTCTTT. Translated, it gives CSAEQGMNTEAFF.

The chain uses TRBV4-3 and TRBJ1-4; D is unclear. This CDR3 is built from 11 residues. Trimming took 2 bases from V and 12 from J, leaving 7 bases between them. Germline CDR1 reads LGHNA; CDR2 reads YSLEER. The CDR3 is CASSQRRELFF. In DNA, the CDR3 is TGCGCCAGCAGCCAACGGCGTGAACTGTTTTTT.

This clonotype showed up just a few times. The chain employs TRBV7-9 and TRBJ2-7; perhaps TRBD1 as D (5 bases). The CDR3 extends over 14 amino acids. With 8 bases removed from V and 1 base from J, the gap between germline ends came to 15 bases. CDR1 is SEHNR, CDR2 FQNEAQ, per germline (reference sequence). The CDR3 DNA sequence: TGTGCCAGCGACCCAGGGTACGCGTCCTACGAGCAGTACTTC. Its protein is CASDPGYASYEQYF. Based on the CDR3 plus reference TRBV7-9 and TRBJ2-7, the full variable domain is DTGVSQNPRHKITKRGQNVTFRCDPISEHNRLYWYRQTLGQGPEFLTYFQNEAQLEKSRLLSDRFSAERPKGSFSTLEIQRTEQGDSAMYLCASDPGYASYEQYFGPGTRLTVT.

As to this clonotype: The junction and the germline gene differ at one end; a read error may be behind it. The V and J genes are TRBV7-9 and TRBJ2-5; a weak D match, TRBD2 (5 bases). The J call may be incorrect, as the DNA end agrees better with TRBJ2-7. The CDR3 sequence is 15 residues long. Germline values: CDR1 SEHNR, CDR2 FQNEAQ (reference sequence). The CDR3 loop is CAGSLGSGFADEQYF. CDR3 in DNA: TGTGCCGGCAGCTTGGGAAGCGGCTTCGCGGACGAGCAGTACTTC.

J is TRBJ2-5 and V is TRBV7-9, with TRBD1 matching 10 bases. The CDR3 extends over 15 amino acids. Trimming removed 2 bases from V and 11 bases from J; junction bases left unmatched: 11. Germline CDR1 is SEHNR and CDR2 is FQNEAQ (reference sequence). The CDR3 DNA is TGTGCCAGCAGCTTATTCGGGGACAGGGGCGATGAGCAGTACTTC. Translated, it gives CASSLFGDRGDEQYF.

The V call is TRBV7-2, the J call TRBJ2-7; 9 bases line up with TRBD2. CDR3 length: 14 amino acids. The germline gives CDR1 SGHTA, CDR2 FQGNSA. After removal of 5 bases from V and 1 base from J, the junction contained 3 bases not matched to a gene. CDR3 loop: CASSTGLASYEQYF. CDR3 DNA sequence: TGTGCCAGCAGCACGGGACTAGCTTCCTACGAGCAGTACTTC.

This clonotype was seen at least ten times. The chain has TRBV20-1 and TRBJ2-1; TRBD1 agrees at 7 bases. This CDR3 is 13 amino acids long. J was trimmed by 4 bases and V by 5 bases; bases with no gene match: 5. Germline CDR1 and CDR2: DFQATT and SNEGSKA (reference sequence). The CDR3 DNA follows: TGCAGTGCTCGGCCGGACAGGTACAATGAGCAGTTCTTC. Translation gives CSARPDRYNEQFF.

The chain is built from TRBV3-1 and TRBJ2-2; no clear D. With 3 bases removed from V and 2 bases from J, the gap between germline ends came to 7 bases. The CDR3 is 14 residues long. CDR1 and CDR2 from the germline V gene are LGHDT and YNNKEL (reference sequence). The CDR3: CASSQIRNTGELFF. The DNA for the CDR3 is TGTGCCAGCAGCCAGATCCGAAACACCGGGGAGCTGTTTTTT.

This clonotype was recorded at least ten times. The chain combines TRBV12-3 or TRBV12-4 with TRBJ2-1; TRBD2 might be the D (6 bases). The V end was cut by 7 bases, the J end by 5 bases, with 30 bases between. CDR3 size: 19 residues. CDR3 in DNA: TGTGCCAGCACTTCGACCCTCTTCCGACTAGGGCCCAAAAACAATGAGCAGTTCTTC. Translated: CASTSTLFRLGPKNNEQFF.

The chain employs TRBV7-9 and TRBJ2-6, with D perhaps matching TRBD1 (6 bases). V gave up 1 base and J gave up 2 bases, with 9 bases separating them. Germline V gene sequence: CDR1 SEHNR, CDR2 FQNEAQ (reference sequence). The CDR3 runs to 16 residues. CDR3 coding DNA: TGTGCCAGCAGCTTAGACGCAGGGGCTGGGGCCAACGTCCTGACTTTC. This gives the protein CASSLDAGAGANVLTF.

The rearrangement uses TRBV4-3 and TRBJ2-2, with 7 bases identical to TRBD1. The length of the CDR3 is 15 residues. J was trimmed by 6 bases and V by 4 bases; bases with no gene match: 8. CDR1 is LGHNA and CDR2 is YSLEER in the germline V gene. CDR3 region: CASSLTGDLSGELFF. The CDR3 DNA reads TGCGCCAGCAGCCTTACAGGGGACCTCTCCGGGGAGCTGTTTTTT.

V gene TRBV21-1 combines with J gene TRBJ1-2. TRBV21-1 is a pseudogene segment. The CDR3 runs to 15 residues. The CDR3 sequence: CASSSNYGPNYGYTF. The CDR3 nucleotides read TGTGCCAGCAGTTCAAACTACGGACCTAACTATGGCTACACCTTC.

The gene calls are TRBV5-6 and TRBJ1-1, with a tentative D call TRBD1 (5 bases). This CDR3 contains 12 residues. CDR1 and CDR2 from the germline V gene are SGHDT and YYEEEE. Trimming stripped 5 bases from V and 8 bases from J, with 13 bases between. CDR3 protein: CASRRGPYEAFF. Here the CDR3 DNA reads TGTGCCAGCAGAAGGGGCCCTTACGAAGCTTTCTTT. Full variable domain (missing parts from reference TRBV5-6 and TRBJ1-1): DAGVTQSPTHLIKTRGQQVTLRCSPKSGHDTVSWYQQALGQGPQFIFQYYEEEERQRGNFPDRFSGHQFPNYSSELNVNALLLGDSALYLCASRRGPYEAFFGQGTRLTVV.

This chain uses TRBV5-1 with TRBJ2-5, with 9 bases that match TRBD2. Germline V gene sequence: CDR1 SGHRS, CDR2 YFSETQ. The CDR3 covers 14 residues. V dropped 5 bases and J dropped 2; count of bases not matched to a gene: 4. The CDR3 DNA is TGCGCCAGCAGAACTAGCGGGCCTCAAGAGACCCAGTACTTC. This sequence encodes CASRTSGPQETQYF.

This clonotype has a handful of counts. A single base separates this from a much larger clone, so it may be a read error. The V gene is TRBV18, the J gene TRBJ2-5; maybe TRBD1 (6 bases). This CDR3 region has 13 residues. The V end lost 5 bases, the J end lost 0 bases, and 7 bases lay between the germline ends. Germline V CDR1 and CDR2: KGHSH, LQKENI. CDR3 residues: CASSTGYQETQYF. The DNA of the CDR3 is TGTGCCAGCTCAACAGGGTACCAAGAGACCCAGTACTTC.

The V call is TRBV20-1, the J call TRBJ1-2, with D unclear. The CDR3 consists of 13 residues. Germline V CDR1 and CDR2: DFQATT, SNEGSKA (reference sequence). V was cut by 3 bases and J by 4 bases, with 12 bases left in between. This chain's CDR3 is CSASPPVGYGYTF. The CDR3 region has the DNA TGCAGTGCTAGCCCCCCTGTAGGCTATGGCTACACCTTC.

This clonotype turned up a few times. For the CDR3, the DNA is TGTGCCAGCAGGTATAGCGGGGCCCTATCCTACAATGAGCAGTTCTTC. It encodes CASRYSGALSYNEQFF. The V gene is TRBV7-9, the J gene TRBJ2-1; the match to TRBD2 covers 8 bases. Germline assignment: CDR1 SEHNR and CDR2 FQNEAQ (reference sequence). The CDR3 runs to 16 residues. The junction had 8 bases not matched to a gene; V was cut back by 6 bases and J by 1 base.

The sample holds a few counts of this clonotype. The gene calls are TRBV29-1 and TRBJ2-7; a weak D match, TRBD1 (5 bases). CDR3 length: 14 amino acids. V shed 4 bases and J shed 5 bases, with 18 bases lying between them. CDR1 and CDR2 (germline): SQVTM, ANQGSEA. In DNA, the CDR3 is TGCAGCGTTGGGGGCCTGTCCCTACGAGACGAGCAGTACTTC. Its protein product is CSVGGLSLRDEQYF.

The sample holds a few counts of this clonotype. The V and J genes are TRBV7-6 and TRBJ2-1; D call uncertain. Trimming took 3 bases from V and 2 from J, leaving 8 bases between them. CDR1 is SGHVS and CDR2 is FNYEAQ in the germline V gene. The CDR3 is 14 residues long. The CDR3, as DNA: TGTGCCAGCAGCTTGAGCATCACCTACAATGAGCAGTTCTTC. Protein product: CASSLSITYNEQFF.

This clonotype was seen ten or more times. The V and J genes are TRBV4-3 and TRBJ1-5; tentative D call: TRBD1 (6 bases). CDR1 is LGHNA, CDR2 YSLEER, per germline. CDR3 length: 13 amino acids. Trimming took off 6 bases at V and 4 bases at J, with 10 bases between the two ends. The CDR3 nucleotides read TGCGCCAGCAGACCTCAGGGGAATCAGCCCCAGCATTTT. This encodes CASRPQGNQPQHF.

This clonotype was observed once. The rearrangement links TRBV27 to TRBJ1-6; D may be TRBD1 (5 bases). CDR1 is MNHEY, CDR2 SMNVEV, per germline (reference sequence). Between the trimmed V and J ends, which lost 0 bases and 3 bases, there was a span of 9 bases. The length of the CDR3 is 16 residues. The CDR3, as DNA: TGTGCCAGCAGTTTATCAGGGGCCGGCTATAATTCACCCCTCCACTTT. Its protein is CASSLSGAGYNSPLHF.

This clonotype appeared a few times. V and J are TRBV5-1 and TRBJ2-1; 7 bases are a match to TRBD1. CDR3 size: 16 residues. Germline values: CDR1 SGHRS, CDR2 YFSETQ. V lost 1 base and J lost 6; bases outside the gene matches: 10. The CDR3 bases are TGCGCCAGCAGCTTGACGTCCGGGACAGCCGCCAATGAGCAGTTCTTC. Residues: CASSLTSGTAANEQFF. Using reference TRBV5-1 and TRBJ2-1 for the parts outside the CDR3, the full variable domain is KAGVTQTPRYLIKTRGQQVTLSCSPISGHRSVSWYQQTPGQGLQFLFEYFSETQRNKGNFPGRFSGRQFSNSRSEMNVSTLELGDSALYLCASSLTSGTAANEQFFGPGTRLTVL.

This chain connects TRBV6-2 or TRBV6-3 to TRBJ2-5, with D perhaps assigned TRBD1 or TRBD2 (5 bases each). The tail of the sequence fits TRBJ2-7 better, so the J call may be wrong. The V gene's germline CDR1 is MNHEY and CDR2 SVGEGT. This CDR3 region has 14 residues. CDR3 nucleotide sequence: TGTGCCAGCAGTTACGGGACCCAACGTGACGAGCAGTACTTC. It codes for CASSYGTQRDEQYF.